This paragraph reports one TCR beta chain. The data were taken from a study of T cell responses to AZD1222 COVID-19 vaccine. Trimming removed 4 bases from V and 0 bases from J, with 11 bases in between. The CDR3 runs 15 residues. Germline V gene lookup returns CDR1 SGHDT and CDR2 YYEEEE. Assay used: immunoSEQ multiplex PCR; TCRdb lists only in-frame clones, some missing. The sample holds about 130,000 clones, more than 75% seen once. This rearrangement joins TRBV5-6 to TRBJ1-5; unclear D gene. The TCR originated in an adult who received the AZD1222 COVID-19 vaccine. Material: peripheral blood, obtained 28 days after the second AZD1222 dose. The CDR3 here is CASSPDGGSNQPQHF. DNA of the CDR3: TGTGCCAGCAGCCCCGACGGAGGTAGCAATCAGCCCCAGCATTTT.